A selection of T cell receptor beta chains follows, all from one sample in a study of blood T cell repertoires in COVID-19. Data came from immunoSEQ multiplex PCR; TCRdb stores just in-frame clones and leaves some out. The table lists more than 200,000 clones, over 80% of them singletons. Sequences were obtained from peripheral blood. The receptors come from a man in his forties or fifties with acute or convalescent COVID-19. The CDR3 runs from the conserved cysteine through the conserved F or W. The order of the fields is clone size, J gene, V gene, D gene, CDR3 protein, CDR3 DNA. The D gene is left open where the match is weak. Clone size appears in some rows only: once, few, many, or a class for an expanded clone.

>few|TRBJ2-2|TRBV5-1|NA
CASSLVLGASTGELFF
TGCGCCAGCAGCTTGGTGTTGGGGGCCTCGACCGGGGAGCTGTTTTTT
>few|TRBJ2-6|TRBV5-4|NA
CASSSLNSGANVLTF
TGTGCCAGCAGCTCGTTAAACTCTGGGGCCAACGTCCTGACTTTC
>NA|TRBJ1-1|TRBV5-4|NA
CASSPQPRENTEAFF
TGTGCCAGCAGCCCCCAACCGCGAGAGAACACTGAAGCTTTCTTT
>NA|TRBJ2-5|TRBV3-1/TRBV3-2|NA
CASSQVEGLETQYF
TGTGCCAGCAGCCAAGTGGAGGGCCTTGAGACCCAGTACTTC
>NA|TRBJ2-2|TRBV2|NA
CARQTGPDRELFF
TGTGCCAGACAGACAGGTCCCGACCGGGAGCTGTTTTTT
>NA|TRBJ2-5|TRBV5-5|NA
CASSLRGGPGETQYF
TGTGCCAGCAGCTTGCGAGGGGGACCGGGGGAGACCCAGTACTTC
>few|TRBJ2-3|TRBV15|NA
CATSRASDTQYF
TGTGCCACCAGCAGGGCTTCAGATACGCAGTATTTT
>NA|TRBJ1-1|TRBV18|NA
CASIQGLRDMNTEAFF
TGTGCCAGCATCCAGGGGCTAAGAGACATGAACACTGAAGCTTTCTTT
>NA|TRBJ2-7|TRBV3-1/TRBV3-2|NA
CASSTRGGYEQYF
TGTGCCAGCAGCACCCGGGGTGGTTACGAGCAGTACTTC
>NA|TRBJ2-4|TRBV4-1|NA
CASSQAGTLAKNIQYF
TGCGCCAGCAGCCAAGCGGGGACACTAGCCAAAAACATTCAGTACTTC
>NA|TRBJ1-4|TRBV19|NA
CASSMNPGPAGEKLFF
TGTGCCAGTAGTATGAATCCCGGCCCCGCGGGTGAAAAACTGTTTTTT
>NA|TRBJ2-5|TRBV5-1|TRBD1
CASYLQDRELETQYF
TGCGCCAGCTACCTCCAGGACAGGGAATTAGAGACCCAGTACTTC
>NA|TRBJ1-3|TRBV7-3|NA
CASSKGRGDTIYF
TGTGCCAGCAGTAAGGGCCGGGGGGACACCATATATTTT
>NA|TRBJ1-2|TRBV5-8|TRBD1
CASSLGQNYGYTF
TGTGCCAGCAGCCTGGGACAGAACTATGGCTACACCTTC
>NA|TRBJ1-2|TRBV7-2|TRBD1
CASSSDPTGISGYTF
TGTGCCAGCAGCTCCGACCCGACAGGGATCTCTGGCTACACCTTC
>NA|TRBJ2-1|TRBV5-6|TRBD1
CASSSRGQGAWDEQFF
TGTGCCAGCAGCTCGAGGGGACAGGGGGCGTGGGATGAGCAGTTCTTC
>NA|TRBJ2-2|TRBV12-5|TRBD2
CASGLGTSGSIGELFF
TGTGCTAGTGGTTTGGGGACTAGCGGGAGTATCGGGGAGCTGTTTTTT
>NA|TRBJ1-1|TRBV9|TRBD1
CASSSTGTGGTEAFF
TGTGCCAGCAGCTCCACAGGGACAGGGGGCACTGAAGCTTTCTTT
>few|TRBJ2-1|TRBV28|TRBD1
CASSSFPGQRKQRYEQFF
TGTGCCAGCAGTTCGTTCCCGGGACAGAGAAAGCAGCGCTATGAGCAGTTCTTC